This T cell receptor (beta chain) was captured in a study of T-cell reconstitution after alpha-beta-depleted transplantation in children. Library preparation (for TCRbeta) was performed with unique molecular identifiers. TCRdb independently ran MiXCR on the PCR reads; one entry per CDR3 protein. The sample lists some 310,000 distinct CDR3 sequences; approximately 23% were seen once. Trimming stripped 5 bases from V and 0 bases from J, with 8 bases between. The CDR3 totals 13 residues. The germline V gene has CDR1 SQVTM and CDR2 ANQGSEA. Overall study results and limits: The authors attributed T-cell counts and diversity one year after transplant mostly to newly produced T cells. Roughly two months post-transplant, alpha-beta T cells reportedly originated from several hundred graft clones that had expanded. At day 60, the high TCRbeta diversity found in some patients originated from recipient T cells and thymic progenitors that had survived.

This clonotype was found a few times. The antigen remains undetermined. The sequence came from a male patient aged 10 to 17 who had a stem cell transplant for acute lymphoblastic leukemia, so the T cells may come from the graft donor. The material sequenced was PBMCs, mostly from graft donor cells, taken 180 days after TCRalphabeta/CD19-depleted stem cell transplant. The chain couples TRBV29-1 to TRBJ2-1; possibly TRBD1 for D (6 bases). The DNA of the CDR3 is TGCAGCGTTAACAGGGACTCCTACAATGAGCAGTTCTTC. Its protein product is CSVNRDSYNEQFF.